This T cell receptor (delta chain) was observed in a study of γδ T cells in repeated Plasmodium falciparum infection. Overall study: Donors had four controlled P. falciparum NF54 infections over approximately 600 days. Malian samples came from no-transmission periods or across acute febrile malaria episodes.

TCRdb re-called clones from the multiplex PCR reads via CATT. The table shows around 50,000 delta-chain clones, with roughly 1.9% occurring only once. Flow sorting of PBMC yielded separate Vgamma9/Vdelta2+ and Vdelta2-negative gammadelta T cell populations for bulk repertoire analysis. A few counts support this clone. The translation of this DNA and the TCRdb protein of a much larger clone differ at residue 10, probably owing to a read error; the protein shown here is translated from the DNA. V dropped 1 base and J dropped 1 base, with 15 bases sitting between them. The CDR3 runs to 16 residues. Looked up from germline, CDR1 is GEAIGNYY and CDR2 is EKD.

The specimen sequenced was gamma-delta T cells from blood. The clonotype comes from a pool of human donors (malaria-infected and uninfected, not separated). This sequence joins TRDV2 and TRDJ1; maybe TRDD3 (6 bases). The J gene is absent in TCRdb and was assigned here via DNA matching to germline. The CDR3 loop reads CACDTGIYRFTDKLIF. The CDR3 DNA reads TGTGCCTGTGACACGGGGATTTATAGGTTCACCGATAAACTCATCTTT.